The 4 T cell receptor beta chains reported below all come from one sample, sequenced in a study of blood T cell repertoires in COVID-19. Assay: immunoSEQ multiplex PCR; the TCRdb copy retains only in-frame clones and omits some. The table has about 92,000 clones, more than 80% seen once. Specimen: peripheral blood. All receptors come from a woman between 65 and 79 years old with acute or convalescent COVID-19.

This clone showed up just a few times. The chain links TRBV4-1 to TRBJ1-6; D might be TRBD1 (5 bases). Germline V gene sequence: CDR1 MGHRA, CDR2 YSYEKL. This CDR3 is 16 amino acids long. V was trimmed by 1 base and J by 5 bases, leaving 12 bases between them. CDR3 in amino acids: CASSQGGGLNNSPLHF. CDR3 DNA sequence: TGCGCCAGCAGCCAAGGGGGGGGTTTGAATAATTCACCCCTCCACTTT.

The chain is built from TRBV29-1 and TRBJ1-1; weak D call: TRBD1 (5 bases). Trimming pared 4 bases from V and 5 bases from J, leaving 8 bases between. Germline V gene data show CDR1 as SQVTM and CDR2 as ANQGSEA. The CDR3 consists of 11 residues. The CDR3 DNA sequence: TGCAGCGTTGGCGGGGGGACTGAAGCTTTCTTT. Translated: CSVGGGTEAFF.

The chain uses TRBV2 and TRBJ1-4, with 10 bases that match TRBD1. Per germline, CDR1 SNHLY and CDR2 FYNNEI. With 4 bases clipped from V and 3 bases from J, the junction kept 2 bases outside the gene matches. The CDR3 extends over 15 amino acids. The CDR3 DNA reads TGTGCCAGCAGTGGGGGGACAGGGGCTAATGAAAAACTGTTTTTT. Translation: CASSGGTGANEKLFF.

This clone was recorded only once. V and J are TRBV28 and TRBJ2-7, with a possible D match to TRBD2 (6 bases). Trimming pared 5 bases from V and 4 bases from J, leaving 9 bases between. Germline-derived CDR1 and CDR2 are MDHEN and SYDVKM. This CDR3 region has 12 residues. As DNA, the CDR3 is TGTGCCAGCAGTAAGAGCGGGTACGAGCAGTACTTC. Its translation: CASSKSGYEQYF. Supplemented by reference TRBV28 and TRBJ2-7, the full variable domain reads DVKVTQSSRYLVKRTGEKVFLECVQDMDHENMFWYRQDPGLGLRLIYFSYDVKMKEKGDIPEGYSVSREKKERFSLILESASTNQTSMYLCASSKSGYEQYFGPGTRLTVT.